Only one count was recorded for the clone carrying this T cell receptor beta chain. What it recognizes is unknown. Carrying unique molecular identifiers, the cDNA also gained a universal primer site through template switching. Via MiXCR, TCRdb re-called the 5' RACE reads, giving one row per CDR3 protein. The data show about 890,000 distinct CDR3 sequences, around an eighth seen once. This record belongs to a study of identical twins. Study-level findings and limits: Out-of-frame sharing of TCR alpha in monozygotic twins was underestimated by models. Without tracking the same donors, conclusions rested on cross-sectional statistical analysis.

Germline V gives CDR1 LGHNA, CDR2 YNFKEQ. CDR3 size: 19 residues. V was cut by 0 bases and J by 1 base, with 19 bases left in between. The data also belong to a second study, concerning yellow fever vaccine responses in identical twins.

The receptor's source is a woman aged 18-30 years in good health. The V gene is TRBV4-2, the J gene TRBJ2-1, with D perhaps TRBD2 (5 bases). Sequencing input: PBMCs. CDR3 nucleotides: TGTGCCAGCAGCCAAGATTACGGGATCCCTAAACGATCCTACAATGAGCAGTTCTTC. Translated, it gives CASSQDYGIPKRSYNEQFF.